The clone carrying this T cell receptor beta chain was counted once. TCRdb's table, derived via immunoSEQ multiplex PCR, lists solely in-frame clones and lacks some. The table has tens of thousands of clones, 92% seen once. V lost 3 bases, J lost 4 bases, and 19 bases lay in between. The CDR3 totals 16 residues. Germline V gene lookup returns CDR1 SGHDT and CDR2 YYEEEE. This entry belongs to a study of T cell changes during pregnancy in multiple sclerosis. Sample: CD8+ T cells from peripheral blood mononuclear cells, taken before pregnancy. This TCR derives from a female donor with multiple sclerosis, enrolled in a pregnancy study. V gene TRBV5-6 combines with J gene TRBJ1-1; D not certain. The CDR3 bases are TGTGCCAGCAGCTCACTGTTGGAAGGGAGAGTCACTGAAGCTTTCTTT. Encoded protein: CASSSLLEGRVTEAFF.